A single sample is the source of the 9 T cell receptor beta chains below, sequenced in a study of blood T cells in healthy people across ages (dated by TCRdb to the mid-2010s). Library prep was done by 5' RACE. Sequencer: Illumina HiSeq 2500. A second PCR of about 7 to 12 cycles was run with a J-beta primer mix and a sample-barcoded 5' primer. In TCRdb, the public reads were trimmed at Q25 with fastp and aligned with MiXCR, with productive beta chains retained. Identical CDR3 proteins give one entry, which carries the most common genes and DNA. The sample yields about 290,000 distinct CDR3 sequences; around 29% were counted once. The top ten hold roughly 28% of the sample. Sequenced: blood. Receptors originate from an older woman in good health.

This clonotype has only a few counts. The chain has TRBV15 and TRBJ2-3, with D perhaps TRBD2 (5 bases). The CDR3 has 18 residues. Germline V gives CDR1 LNHNV, CDR2 YYDKDF (reference sequence). V was shortened by 1 base and J by 2 bases, with 19 bases between the two germline ends. The CDR3 bases are TGTGCCACCAGCAGAGCCTCCTTCGCTAGCCAATCCACAGATACGCAGTATTTT. Amino acid sequence: CATSRASFASQSTDTQYF.

The chain employs TRBV7-9 and TRBJ2-5; TRBD2 agrees at 10 bases. The CDR3 is 15 amino acids. The germline V gene has CDR1 SEHNR and CDR2 FQNEAQ (reference sequence). The V gene end was trimmed by 7 bases and the J gene end by 2 bases; junction bases not matched to a gene: 7. The CDR3 bases are TGTGCCAGCACTAGACTAGCGGGCGTTCAAGAGACCCAGTACTTC. Amino acids: CASTRLAGVQETQYF.

The rearrangement links TRBV2 to TRBJ2-7; 7 nucleotides match TRBD2. V was pared by 0 bases and J by 6 bases, with 11 bases of the junction left unmatched. The CDR3 is made up of 16 amino acids. The V gene's germline CDR1 is SNHLY and CDR2 FYNNEI. DNA of the CDR3: TGTGCCAGCAGTGAAGCTAAGGGAGCGGGACTTTCCGAGCAGTACTTC. Translated: CASSEAKGAGLSEQYF.

This clonotype has a handful of counts. The chain has TRBV6-2 or TRBV6-3 and TRBJ2-3; 11 bases are a match to TRBD1. Germline V gene data show CDR1 as MNHEY and CDR2 as SVGEGT. After removal of 0 bases from V and 3 bases from J, the junction contained 11 bases not matched to a gene. The CDR3 has 19 amino acids. CDR3 bases: TGTGCCAGCAGTTACTCAACTTTGGACAGGGGGCAAGATACAGATACGCAGTATTTT. It encodes CASSYSTLDRGQDTDTQYF.

V and J are TRBV7-3 and TRBJ2-5, with D perhaps matching TRBD1 (5 bases). The J call is doubtful: the DNA matches TRBJ2-1 better. The CDR3 extends over 16 amino acids. The germline gives CDR1 SGHTA, CDR2 FQGTGA. The CDR3 DNA reads as TGTGCCAGCAGCTTAACGACCAGGGCCCCTTGGCATGAGCAGTTCTTC. This sequence encodes CASSLTTRAPWHEQFF.

This chain links TRBV6-2 or TRBV6-3 with TRBJ1-1, with 8 bases fitting TRBD1. V lost 4 bases, J lost 10 bases, and 14 bases stayed unmatched. The length of the CDR3 is 15 residues. CDR1 and CDR2 from the germline V gene are MNHEY and SVGEGT. This chain's CDR3 is CASSSPTTGARTAFF. The CDR3 DNA is TGTGCCAGCAGTTCTCCAACGACAGGGGCAAGGACAGCTTTCTTT.

This clonotype was picked up many times. The chain combines TRBV28 with TRBJ2-5, with 10 bases fitting TRBD2. The CDR3 is made up of 16 amino acids. V shed 4 bases, J shed 6 bases, and the junction held 11 bases outside the gene matches. Germline V gene lookup returns CDR1 MDHEN and CDR2 SYDVKM. CDR3 region: CASSSPSAGGPQTQYF. The CDR3 coding sequence is TGTGCCAGCAGTTCGCCTTCAGCGGGAGGGCCGCAGACCCAGTACTTC.

A few counts support this clonotype. The chain's CDR3 is CSARGAGHQETQYF. Written as DNA, the CDR3 is TGCAGCGCCCGGGGGGCAGGCCACCAAGAGACCCAGTACTTC. The chain has TRBV29-1 and TRBJ2-5; possibly TRBD2 for D (7 bases). Germline loops: CDR1 SQVTM, CDR2 ANQGSEA. CDR3 length: 14 amino acids. Trimming removed 7 bases from V and 0 bases from J, with 15 bases in between.

The chain links TRBV29-1 to TRBJ2-5; D perhaps matches TRBD2 (5 bases). V gave up 1 base and J gave up 1 base, with 19 bases separating them. The CDR3 extends over 17 amino acids. The germline gives CDR1 SQVTM, CDR2 ANQGSEA. CDR3 DNA sequence: TGCAGCGTTGAAGGAACGGGGATAGGGATGGTCCAAGAGACCCAGTACTTC. Its translation is CSVEGTGIGMVQETQYF.